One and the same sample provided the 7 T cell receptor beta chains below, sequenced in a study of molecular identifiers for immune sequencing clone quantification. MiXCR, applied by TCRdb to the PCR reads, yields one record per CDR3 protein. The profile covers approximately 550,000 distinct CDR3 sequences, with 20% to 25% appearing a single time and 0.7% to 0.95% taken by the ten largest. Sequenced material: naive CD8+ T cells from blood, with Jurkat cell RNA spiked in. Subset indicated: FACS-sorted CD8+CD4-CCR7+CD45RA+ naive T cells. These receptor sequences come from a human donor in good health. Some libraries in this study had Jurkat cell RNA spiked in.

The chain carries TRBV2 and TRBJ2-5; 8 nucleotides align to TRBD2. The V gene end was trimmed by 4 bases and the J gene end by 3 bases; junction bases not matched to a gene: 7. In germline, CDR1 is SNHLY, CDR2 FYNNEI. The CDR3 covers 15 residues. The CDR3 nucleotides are TGTGCCAGCAGTGGGCCCGGGGGGGGGAAAGAGACCCAGTACTTC. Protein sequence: CASSGPGGGKETQYF.

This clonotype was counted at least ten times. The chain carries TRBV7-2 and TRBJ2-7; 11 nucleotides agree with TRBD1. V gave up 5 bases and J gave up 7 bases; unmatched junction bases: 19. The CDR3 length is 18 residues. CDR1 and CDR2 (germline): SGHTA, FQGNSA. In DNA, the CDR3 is TGTGCCAGCAGCCCCCGTTTGGCTGGGACAGGGGGATTTGAAGAGCAGTACTTC. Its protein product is CASSPRLAGTGGFEEQYF.

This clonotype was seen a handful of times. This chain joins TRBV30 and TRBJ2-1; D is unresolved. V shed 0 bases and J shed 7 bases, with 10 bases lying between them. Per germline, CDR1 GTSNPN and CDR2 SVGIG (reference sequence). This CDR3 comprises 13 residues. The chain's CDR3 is CAWSVIRVNEQFF. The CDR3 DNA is TGTGCCTGGAGTGTAATAAGGGTTAATGAGCAGTTCTTC.

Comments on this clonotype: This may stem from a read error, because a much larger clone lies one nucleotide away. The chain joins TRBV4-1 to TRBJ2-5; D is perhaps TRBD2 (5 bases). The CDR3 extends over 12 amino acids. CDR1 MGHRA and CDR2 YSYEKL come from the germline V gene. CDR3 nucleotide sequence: TGCGCCGGCAGCCAAGATGGGCGGGCCCAGTACTTC. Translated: CAGSQDGRAQYF.

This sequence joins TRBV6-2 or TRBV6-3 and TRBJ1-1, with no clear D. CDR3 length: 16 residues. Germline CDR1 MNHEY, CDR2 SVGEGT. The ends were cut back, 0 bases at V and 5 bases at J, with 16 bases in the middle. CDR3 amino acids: CASSYSFTEFFTEAFF. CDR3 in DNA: TGTGCCAGCAGTTACTCTTTCACAGAGTTTTTTACTGAAGCTTTCTTT.

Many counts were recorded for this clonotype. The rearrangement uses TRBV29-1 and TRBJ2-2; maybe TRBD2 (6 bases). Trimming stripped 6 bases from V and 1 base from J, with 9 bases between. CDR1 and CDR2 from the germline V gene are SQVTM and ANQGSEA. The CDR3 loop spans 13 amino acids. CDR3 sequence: CSVRDLNTGELFF. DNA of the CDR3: TGCAGCGTCCGGGACTTGAACACCGGGGAGCTGTTTTTT.

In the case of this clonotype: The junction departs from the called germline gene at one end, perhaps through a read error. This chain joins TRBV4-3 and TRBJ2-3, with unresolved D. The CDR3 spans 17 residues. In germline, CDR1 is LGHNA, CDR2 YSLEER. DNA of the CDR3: TGCGCCGGCAGCCAAGATGTAGGATCCGGCGGCACAGATACGCAGTATTTT. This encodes CAGSQDVGSGGTDTQYF.